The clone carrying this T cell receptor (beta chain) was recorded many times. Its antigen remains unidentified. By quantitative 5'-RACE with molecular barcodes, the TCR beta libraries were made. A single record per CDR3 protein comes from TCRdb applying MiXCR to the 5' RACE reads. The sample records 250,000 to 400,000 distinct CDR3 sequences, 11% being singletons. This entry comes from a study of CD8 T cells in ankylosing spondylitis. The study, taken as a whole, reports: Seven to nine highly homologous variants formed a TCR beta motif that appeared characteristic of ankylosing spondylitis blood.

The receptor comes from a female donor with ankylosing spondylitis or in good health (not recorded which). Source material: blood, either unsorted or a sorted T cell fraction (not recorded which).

CDR3 residues: CASSRSGTGQETQYF. The CDR3, as DNA: TGCGCCAGCAGCCGATCTGGGACAGGACAAGAGACCCAGTACTTC. This rearrangement joins TRBV5-1 to TRBJ2-5, with 8 bases that match TRBD1. From germline, CDR1 is SGHRS and CDR2 YFSETQ. V gave up 4 bases and J gave up 2 bases; unmatched junction bases: 7. CDR3 length: 15 amino acids.